This TCR beta chain is from a study of T cell responses to AZD1222 COVID-19 vaccine. Turning to the study itself: Pooled in the analysis were second doses at about 4 or about 12 weeks. Study outcomes and limitations: Reports say nearly half of spike-specific TCRs go after unmutated variant regions. Repertoire collection took place solely once the T cell response had peaked. Donors were mostly white British, more females; clonal diversity possibly underestimated.

Notes on this clone: Its specificity is unknown.

Clones were read by immunoSEQ multiplex PCR, and TCRdb kept only the in-frame ones, dropping some. Of 150,000 to 200,000 clones listed, 75% to 95% are singletons. Per germline, CDR1 LGHDT and CDR2 YNNKEL (reference sequence). The CDR3 is made up of 14 amino acids. Between the trimmed V and J ends, which lost 4 bases and 13 bases, there was a span of 23 bases. This chain connects TRBV3-1 (or the pseudogene TRBV3-2) to TRBJ2-7, with D perhaps TRBD1 (8 bases). This clonotype was obtained from an adult in good health. The source material was peripheral blood, sampled on day 0 of AZD1222 vaccination. The CDR3 DNA sequence: TGTGCCAGCAGCCCACGTGGGGGGGGACAGGCCGAATACTTC. This encodes CASSPRGGGQAEYF.